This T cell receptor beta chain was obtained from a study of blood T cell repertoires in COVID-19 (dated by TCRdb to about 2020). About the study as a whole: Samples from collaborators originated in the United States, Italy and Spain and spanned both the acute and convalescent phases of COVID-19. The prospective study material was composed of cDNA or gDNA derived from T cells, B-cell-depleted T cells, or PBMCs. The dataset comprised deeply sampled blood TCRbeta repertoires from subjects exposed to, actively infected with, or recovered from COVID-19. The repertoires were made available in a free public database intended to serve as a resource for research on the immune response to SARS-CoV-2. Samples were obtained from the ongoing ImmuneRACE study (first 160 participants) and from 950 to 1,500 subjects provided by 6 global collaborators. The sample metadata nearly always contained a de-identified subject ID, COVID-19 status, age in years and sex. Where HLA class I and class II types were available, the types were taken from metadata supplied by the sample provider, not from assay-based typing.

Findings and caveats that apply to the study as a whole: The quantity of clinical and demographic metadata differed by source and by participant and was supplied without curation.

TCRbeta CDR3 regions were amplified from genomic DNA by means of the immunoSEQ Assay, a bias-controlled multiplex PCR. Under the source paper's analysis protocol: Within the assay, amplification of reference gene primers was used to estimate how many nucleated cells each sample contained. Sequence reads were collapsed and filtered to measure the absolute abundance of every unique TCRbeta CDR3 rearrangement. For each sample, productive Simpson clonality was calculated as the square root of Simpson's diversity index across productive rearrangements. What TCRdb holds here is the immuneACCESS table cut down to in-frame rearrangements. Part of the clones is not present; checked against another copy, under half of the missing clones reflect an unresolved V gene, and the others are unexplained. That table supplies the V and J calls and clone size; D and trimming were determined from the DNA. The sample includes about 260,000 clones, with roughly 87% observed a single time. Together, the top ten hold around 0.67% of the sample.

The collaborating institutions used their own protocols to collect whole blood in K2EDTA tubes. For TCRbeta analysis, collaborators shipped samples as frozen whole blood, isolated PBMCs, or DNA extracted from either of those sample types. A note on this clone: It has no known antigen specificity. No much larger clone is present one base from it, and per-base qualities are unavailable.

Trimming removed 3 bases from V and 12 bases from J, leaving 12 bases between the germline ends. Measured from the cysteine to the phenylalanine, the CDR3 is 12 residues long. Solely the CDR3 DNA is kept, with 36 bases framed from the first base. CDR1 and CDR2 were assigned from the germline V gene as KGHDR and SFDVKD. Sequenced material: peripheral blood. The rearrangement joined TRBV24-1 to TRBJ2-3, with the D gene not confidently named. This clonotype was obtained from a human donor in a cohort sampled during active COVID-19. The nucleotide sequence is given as TGTGCCACCAGTGATAGTGTGGGCCCCCAGTATTTT. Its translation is CATSDSVGPQYF.